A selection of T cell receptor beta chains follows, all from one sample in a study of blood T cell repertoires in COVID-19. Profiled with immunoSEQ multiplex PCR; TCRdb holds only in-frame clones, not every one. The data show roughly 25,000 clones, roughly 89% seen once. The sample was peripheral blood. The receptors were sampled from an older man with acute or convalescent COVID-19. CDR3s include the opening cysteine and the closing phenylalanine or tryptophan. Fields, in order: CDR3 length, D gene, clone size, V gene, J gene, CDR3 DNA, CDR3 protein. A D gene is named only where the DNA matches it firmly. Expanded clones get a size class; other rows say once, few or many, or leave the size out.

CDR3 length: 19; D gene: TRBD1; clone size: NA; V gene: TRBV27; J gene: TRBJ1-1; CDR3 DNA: TGTGCCAGCAGTCCGGGGACAGGGAAGGTAGTTCGGATGAACACTGAAGCTTTCTTT; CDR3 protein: CASSPGTGKVVRMNTEAFF
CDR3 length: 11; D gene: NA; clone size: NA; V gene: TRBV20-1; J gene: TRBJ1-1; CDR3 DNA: TGCAGTGCCCCTACGCGTACTGAAGCTTTCTTT; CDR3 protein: CSAPTRTEAFF
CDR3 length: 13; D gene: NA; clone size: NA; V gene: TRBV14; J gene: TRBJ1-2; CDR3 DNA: TGTGCCAGCAGCCAGTCGACATCTTATGGCTACACCTTC; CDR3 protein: CASSQSTSYGYTF
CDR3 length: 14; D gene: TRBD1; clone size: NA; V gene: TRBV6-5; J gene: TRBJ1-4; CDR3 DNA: TGTGCCAGCGACAGGGGGGCAGCTAATGAAAAACTGTTTTTT; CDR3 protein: CASDRGAANEKLFF
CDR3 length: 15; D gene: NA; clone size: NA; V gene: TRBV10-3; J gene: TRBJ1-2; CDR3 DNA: TGTGCCATCAGTCTACAGGGTGGGTCTAACTATGGCTACACCTTC; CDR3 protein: CAISLQGGSNYGYTF
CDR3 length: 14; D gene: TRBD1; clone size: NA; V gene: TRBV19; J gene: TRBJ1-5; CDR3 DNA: TGTGCCAGTAGTATAGGAGGGGGCGATCAGCCCCAGCATTTT; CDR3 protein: CASSIGGGDQPQHF
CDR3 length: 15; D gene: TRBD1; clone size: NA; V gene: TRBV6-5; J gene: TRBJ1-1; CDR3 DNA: TGTGCCAGCACCCCCTCCGGGACAGGGGAAACTGAAGCTTTCTTT; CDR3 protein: CASTPSGTGETEAFF
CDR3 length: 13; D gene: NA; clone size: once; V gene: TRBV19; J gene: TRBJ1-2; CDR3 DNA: TGTGCCACAACTCCCAGGGTACATTATGGCTACACCTTC; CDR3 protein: CATTPRVHYGYTF
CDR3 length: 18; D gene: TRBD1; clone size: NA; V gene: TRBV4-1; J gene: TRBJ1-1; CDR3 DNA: TGCGCCAGCAGCCCTAGGTGGACAGGGGGCGTCTCTACCTCTGAAGCTTTCTTT; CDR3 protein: CASSPRWTGGVSTSEAFF
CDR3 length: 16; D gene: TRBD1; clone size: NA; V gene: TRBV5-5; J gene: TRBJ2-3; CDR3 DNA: TGTGCCAGCAGCTTCGGGACAGGGGAGTTGACAGATACGCAGTATTTT; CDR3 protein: CASSFGTGELTDTQYF
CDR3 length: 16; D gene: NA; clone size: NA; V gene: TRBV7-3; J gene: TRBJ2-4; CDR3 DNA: TGTGCCAGCAGTTACCGAGGGGGTCCCGCCAAAAACATTCAGTACTTC; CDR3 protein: CASSYRGGPAKNIQYF
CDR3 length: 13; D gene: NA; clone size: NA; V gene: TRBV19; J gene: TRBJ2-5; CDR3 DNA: TGTGCCAGTAGTATATCAGGGGAAGAGACCCAGTACTTC; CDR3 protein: CASSISGEETQYF
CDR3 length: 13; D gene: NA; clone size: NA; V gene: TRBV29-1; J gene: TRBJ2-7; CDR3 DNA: TGCAGCGCCACGGGCCACGGGATCGACGAGCAGTACTTC; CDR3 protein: CSATGHGIDEQYF
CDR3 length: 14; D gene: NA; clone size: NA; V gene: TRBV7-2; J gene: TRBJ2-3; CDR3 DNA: TGTGCCAGCAGCTCGACTAGGGGTACAGATACGCAGTATTTT; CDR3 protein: CASSSTRGTDTQYF
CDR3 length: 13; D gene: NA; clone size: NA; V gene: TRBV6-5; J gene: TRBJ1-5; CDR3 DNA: TGTGCCAGCAGTTACGGCAGGAATCAGCCCCAGCATTTT; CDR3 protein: CASSYGRNQPQHF
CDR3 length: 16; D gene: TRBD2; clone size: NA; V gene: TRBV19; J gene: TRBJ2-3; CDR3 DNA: TGTGCCAGTGGAACCCGCCTAGCGGGAGGGCCGGGTACGCAGTATTTT; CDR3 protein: CASGTRLAGGPGTQYF
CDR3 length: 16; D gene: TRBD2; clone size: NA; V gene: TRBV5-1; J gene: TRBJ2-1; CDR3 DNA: TGCGCCAGCACCAAATCTGGCGGGAGGGCCTACAATGAGCAGTTCTTC; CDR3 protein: CASTKSGGRAYNEQFF
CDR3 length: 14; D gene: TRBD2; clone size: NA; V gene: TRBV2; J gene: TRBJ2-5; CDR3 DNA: TGTGCCAGCAGCCGCCATAGCGGGAAAGAGACCCAGTACTTC; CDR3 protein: CASSRHSGKETQYF
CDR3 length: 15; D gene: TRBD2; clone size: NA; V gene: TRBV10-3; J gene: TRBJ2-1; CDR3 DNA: TGTGCCATCAGCCAGACTAGCGGTATTTACAATGAGCAGTTCTTC; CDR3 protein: CAISQTSGIYNEQFF
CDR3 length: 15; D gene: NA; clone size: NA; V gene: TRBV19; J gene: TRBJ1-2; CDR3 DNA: TGTGCCAGTAGTTCGAACAGCTTGGCTAACTATGGCTACACCTTC; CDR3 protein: CASSSNSLANYGYTF
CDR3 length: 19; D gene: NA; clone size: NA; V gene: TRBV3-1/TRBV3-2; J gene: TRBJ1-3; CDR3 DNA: TGTGCCAGCAGCCAAGATCCTTGGGCGTTTTTTGGGTCTGGAAACACCATATATTTT; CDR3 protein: CASSQDPWAFFGSGNTIYF
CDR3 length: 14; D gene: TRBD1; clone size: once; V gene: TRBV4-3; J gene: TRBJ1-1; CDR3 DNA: TGCGCCAGCAGCCCGGAGGGACAGAGTTCTGAAGCTTTCTTT; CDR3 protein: CASSPEGQSSEAFF
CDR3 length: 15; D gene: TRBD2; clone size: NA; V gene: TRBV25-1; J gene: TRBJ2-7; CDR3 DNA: TGTGCCAGCAGTGACCCGACTAGCGGGAGCTACGAGCAGTACTTC; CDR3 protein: CASSDPTSGSYEQYF
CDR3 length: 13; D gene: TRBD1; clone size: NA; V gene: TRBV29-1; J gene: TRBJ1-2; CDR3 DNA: TGCAGCGTCCCTAAACAGGGGTTAGGTGGCTACACCTTC; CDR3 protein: CSVPKQGLGGYTF
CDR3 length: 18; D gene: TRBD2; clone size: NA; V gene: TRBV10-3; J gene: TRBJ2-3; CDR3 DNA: TGTGCCATCAGTGAGTCAAGGACTAGCGGGTCTAGCACAGATACGCAGTATTTT; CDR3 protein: CAISESRTSGSSTDTQYF
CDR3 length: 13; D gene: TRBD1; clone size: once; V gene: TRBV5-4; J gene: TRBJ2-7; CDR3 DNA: TGTGCCACCGGGACAGGGCGGTCCTACGAGCAGTACTTC; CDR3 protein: CATGTGRSYEQYF
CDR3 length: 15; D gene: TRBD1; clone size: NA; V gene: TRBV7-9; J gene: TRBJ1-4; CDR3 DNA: TGTGCCAGCAGCGCTCTCGGGGACAGGAGTGAAAAACTGTTTTTT; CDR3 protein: CASSALGDRSEKLFF
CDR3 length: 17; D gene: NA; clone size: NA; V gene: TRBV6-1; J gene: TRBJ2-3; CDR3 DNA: TGTGCCAGCAGTGAAATGGGCCTAGCGAGAAGCACAGATACGCAGTATTTT; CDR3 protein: CASSEMGLARSTDTQYF
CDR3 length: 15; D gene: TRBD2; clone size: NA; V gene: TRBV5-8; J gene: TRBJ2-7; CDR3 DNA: TGTGCCAGCAGCTTGCCTAGCGGGGACACTTACGAGCAGTACTTC; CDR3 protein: CASSLPSGDTYEQYF
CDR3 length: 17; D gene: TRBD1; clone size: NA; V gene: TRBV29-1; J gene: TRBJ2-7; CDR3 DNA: TGCAGCGTTTTGACAATGAGGAGACAGGGTTCTTCCTACGAGCAGTACTTC; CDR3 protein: CSVLTMRRQGSSYEQYF
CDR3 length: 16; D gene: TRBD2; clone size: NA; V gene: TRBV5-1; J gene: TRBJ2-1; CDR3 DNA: TGCGCCAGCAGCTTGGATGGGGGACTACCCTACAATGAGCAGTTCTTC; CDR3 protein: CASSLDGGLPYNEQFF
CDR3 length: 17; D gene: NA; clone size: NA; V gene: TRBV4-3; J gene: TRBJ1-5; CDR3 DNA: TGCGCCAGCAGCCCTAACACGGGAGGTGGGGGCAATCAGCCCCAGCATTTT; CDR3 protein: CASSPNTGGGGNQPQHF
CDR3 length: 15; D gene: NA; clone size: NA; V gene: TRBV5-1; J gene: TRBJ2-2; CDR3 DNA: TGCGCCAGCAGCTTGCCAGCGGGGAACACCGGGGAGCTGTTTTTT; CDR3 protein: CASSLPAGNTGELFF